A single sample gave rise to the 28 T cell receptor beta chains below, sequenced in a study of cytomegalovirus exposure and HLA in healthy donors. Amplification used 60 Vbeta primers and 13 Jbeta primers. TCRdb's table, derived via immunoSEQ multiplex PCR, lists solely in-frame clones and lacks some. Among 200,000 to 250,000 clones listed, about 82% were seen once. Sequencing input: PBMCs. The source is a man under 40 in good health and CMV-seronegative.

The genes are TRBV5-1 and TRBJ2-7; 10 bases agree with TRBD2. CDR3 length: 14 residues. CDR1 and CDR2 (germline): SGHRS, YFSETQ. With V trimmed by 4 bases and J by 2 bases, 3 bases remained unmatched. This CDR3 reads CASSRTSGAYEQYF. The CDR3 DNA follows: TGCGCCAGCAGCCGGACTAGCGGTGCCTACGAGCAGTACTTC.

V and J are TRBV7-2 and TRBJ1-4; D gene ambiguous. Trimming left V 5 bases short and J 0 bases short, with 16 bases between. CDR1 is SGHTA, CDR2 FQGNSA, per germline. The CDR3 covers 17 residues. This CDR3 is CASSAFAGFSTNEKLFF. In DNA, the CDR3 is TGTGCCAGCAGCGCCTTTGCGGGCTTTTCAACTAATGAAAAACTGTTTTTT. Together with reference TRBV7-2 and TRBJ1-4, the CDR3 gives the full variable domain: GAGVSQSPSNKVTEKGKDVELRCDPISGHTALYWYRQSLGQGLEFLIYFQGNSAPDKSGLPSDRFSAERTGGSVSTLTIQRTQQEDSAVYLCASSAFAGFSTNEKLFFGSGTQLSVL.

The chain recombines TRBV2 with TRBJ2-1, with D possibly being TRBD2 (7 bases). The CDR3 spans 16 residues. Trimming left V 6 bases short and J 3 bases short, with 18 bases between. Germline loops: CDR1 SNHLY, CDR2 FYNNEI. The chain's CDR3 is CASRSGGSSGYNEQFF. The CDR3 DNA is TGTGCCAGCAGGTCGGGGGGCTCTTCCGGCTACAATGAGCAGTTCTTC.

The V and J genes are TRBV6-6 and TRBJ2-7; TRBD1 aligns across 9 bases. The CDR3 loop spans 15 amino acids. The germline V gene encodes CDR1 MNHNY and CDR2 SVGAGI (reference sequence). V was clipped by 5 bases and J by 1 base; unmatched bases: 6. The CDR3 sequence: CASSEPGQGSYEQYF. DNA of the CDR3: TGTGCCAGCAGTGAGCCGGGACAGGGTTCCTACGAGCAGTACTTC.

V is TRBV7-9 and J is TRBJ2-3; 12 bases are shared with TRBD2. Germline-derived CDR1 and CDR2 are SEHNR and FQNEAQ (reference sequence). This CDR3 region has 15 residues. The ends lost 5 bases at V and 3 bases at J; junction bases unmatched: 3. The CDR3 loop reads CASSVGTSGTDTQYF. DNA of the CDR3: TGTGCCAGCAGCGTGGGGACTAGCGGGACAGATACGCAGTATTTT.

The chain recombines TRBV7-8 with TRBJ1-6, with 8 bases fitting TRBD1. V shed 5 bases, J shed 13 bases, and the junction held 10 bases outside the gene matches. Germline values: CDR1 SGHVS, CDR2 FQNEAQ. The CDR3 is 14 residues long. DNA for the CDR3: TGTGCCAGCAGCCCAGGGACAGGCTTTTCCCCCCTCCACTTT. Its protein product is CASSPGTGFSPLHF.

This clone was detected only a few times. The chain couples TRBV7-2 to TRBJ2-1; TRBD1 agrees at 7 bases. V shed 6 bases and J 5 bases; nucleotides not matched to a gene: 4. CDR3 length equals 13 residues. Germline V gives CDR1 SGHTA, CDR2 FQGNSA. The CDR3, as DNA: TGTGCCAGCAGATCCGGGACAGACAATGAGCAGTTCTTC. Protein: CASRSGTDNEQFF.

The chain uses TRBV2 and TRBJ1-2; a possible D gene is TRBD1 (6 bases). The CDR3 runs 17 residues. V lost 7 bases, J lost 4 bases, and 25 bases lay in between. Germline loops: CDR1 SNHLY, CDR2 FYNNEI. The CDR3 sequence is CASTFRQADIWVYGYTF. The CDR3 bases are TGTGCCAGCACCTTCAGACAGGCCGACATTTGGGTCTATGGCTACACCTTC.

This clone was seen a handful of times. The CDR3 spells CASSMWDRGQEETQYF. The CDR3 bases are TGTGCCAGTAGTATGTGGGACAGGGGGCAGGAGGAGACCCAGTACTTC. J is TRBJ2-5 and V is TRBV19, with TRBD1 identical over 12 bases. Germline CDR1 reads LNHDA; CDR2 reads SQIVND (reference sequence). The V segment lost 3 bases and the J segment 5 bases; nucleotides outside the gene matches: 7. The CDR3 spans 16 residues.

This chain uses TRBV7-3 with TRBJ2-3; TRBD2 might be the D (5 bases). Germline V gene data show CDR1 as SGHTA and CDR2 as FQGTGA. Trimming stripped 5 bases from V and 0 bases from J, with 15 bases between. The CDR3 loop spans 16 amino acids. Here the CDR3 reads CASSPDFASSTDTQYF. For the CDR3, the DNA is TGTGCCAGCAGCCCGGACTTTGCTTCTAGCACAGATACGCAGTATTTT.

The rearrangement joins TRBV4-2 to TRBJ2-3; weak D call: TRBD2 (6 bases). Trimming took off 1 base at V and 1 base at J, with 12 bases between the two ends. This CDR3 region has 16 residues. CDR1 is LGHNA and CDR2 is YNFKEQ in the germline V gene. The CDR3, as DNA: TGTGCCAGCAGCCAAGGACGGGACTCGCGCACAGATACGCAGTATTTT. This translates into CASSQGRDSRTDTQYF.

The chain employs TRBV7-9 and TRBJ2-2; 9 nucleotides line up with TRBD1. The CDR3 is 16 amino acids. V was clipped by 6 bases and J by 6 bases; unmatched bases: 11. Germline CDR1 and CDR2: SEHNR and FQNEAQ (reference sequence). CDR3 bases: TGTGCCAGCAGATCCGCGGGACAGGGAATTTCCGGGGAGCTGTTTTTT. This gives the protein CASRSAGQGISGELFF.

The chain joins TRBV5-6 to TRBJ1-4; 8 nucleotides agree with TRBD1. Per the germline V gene, CDR1 is SGHDT and CDR2 is YYEEEE. The CDR3 has 16 residues. The junction had 5 bases not matched to a gene; V was cut back by 4 bases and J by 0 bases. The CDR3 region has the DNA TGTGCCAGCAGCCCCAGGGGGCTTGCAACTAATGAAAAACTGTTTTTT. Translating it yields CASSPRGLATNEKLFF.

This clone was observed once. The V gene is TRBV10-3, the J gene TRBJ2-5, with a weak D call TRBD2 (6 bases). The CDR3 consists of 15 residues. Per germline, CDR1 ENHRY and CDR2 SYGVKD. The V end lost 3 bases, the J end lost 0 bases, and 11 bases lay between the germline ends. The CDR3 coding sequence is TGTGCCATCAGTGACCCCGGAGGGAACCAAGAGACCCAGTACTTC. Its protein product is CAISDPGGNQETQYF.

The chain couples TRBV4-1 to TRBJ2-2; TRBD2 matches at 7 bases. V gave up 0 bases and J gave up 5 bases; unmatched junction bases: 3. Germline loops: CDR1 MGHRA, CDR2 YSYEKL. The CDR3 is 15 residues long. CDR3 sequence: CASSQDQRGTGELFF. CDR3 DNA sequence: TGCGCCAGCAGCCAAGATCAGCGGGGTACCGGGGAGCTGTTTTTT.

This chain joins TRBV29-1 and TRBJ2-5; D remains ambiguous. V lost 2 bases to trimming and J lost 3 bases, with 10 bases between them. The V gene's germline CDR1 is SQVTM and CDR2 ANQGSEA. The CDR3 loop spans 13 amino acids. The CDR3 loop reads CSVEITNKETQYF. CDR3 bases: TGCAGCGTTGAAATTACCAACAAAGAGACCCAGTACTTC.

The sample holds a few counts of this clone. The rearrangement links TRBV7-2 to TRBJ2-7; D is ambiguous. V was clipped by 5 bases and J by 2 bases, with 7 bases between them. This CDR3 contains 12 residues. CDR1 and CDR2 from the germline V gene are SGHTA and FQGNSA. The CDR3 nucleotides read TGTGCCAGCAGCCTCAGTGCCTACGAGCAGTACTTC. Protein sequence: CASSLSAYEQYF.

The rearrangement uses TRBV29-1 and TRBJ2-7; TRBD2 agrees at 8 bases. Germline assignment: CDR1 SQVTM and CDR2 ANQGSEA. Losses at the gene ends were 1 base for V and 6 bases for J; bases not matched to a gene: 5. This CDR3 contains 13 residues. CDR3 coding DNA: TGCAGCGTTGAAGGAACAGGGACTAGCGAGCAGTACTTC. It encodes CSVEGTGTSEQYF.

Here the CDR3 reads CASSNQGVQPQHF. The CDR3 DNA follows: TGTGCCAGCAGCAACCAAGGGGTGCAGCCCCAGCATTTT. The rearrangement joins TRBV21-1 to TRBJ1-5; the D call of TRBD1 is as the table states it, not checked on the DNA. TRBV21-1 is described as a pseudogene. The CDR3 consists of 13 residues.

The rearrangement links TRBV7-2 to TRBJ1-5; TRBD1 aligns across 7 bases. V lost 1 base to trimming and J lost 2 bases; unmatched junction nucleotides: 5. Germline CDR1 SGHTA, CDR2 FQGNSA. The CDR3 totals 16 residues. CDR3 sequence reads: CASSLGGTVGNQPQHF. CDR3 nucleotide sequence: TGTGCCAGCAGCTTAGGAGGGACAGTTGGCAATCAGCCCCAGCATTTT. The complete variable domain, with remaining parts taken from reference TRBV7-2 and TRBJ1-5, reads GAGVSQSPSNKVTEKGKDVELRCDPISGHTALYWYRQSLGQGLEFLIYFQGNSAPDKSGLPSDRFSAERTGGSVSTLTIQRTQQEDSAVYLCASSLGGTVGNQPQHFGDGTRLSIL.

This chain links TRBV11-2 with TRBJ2-1, with TRBD2 identical over 10 bases. This CDR3 spans 16 amino acids. Germline V gene lookup returns CDR1 SGHAT and CDR2 FQNNGV. The trim removed 4 bases at V and 12 bases at J, leaving 15 bases unmatched. The CDR3 nucleotides are TGTGCCAGCAGCTCACAATTGACTAGCGGGCCTCTCGGGCAGTTCTTC. As protein: CASSSQLTSGPLGQFF.

This clone was counted a single time. V usage is TRBV4-1 and J usage is TRBJ1-5; tentative D call: TRBD1 (5 bases). The V end was cut by 4 bases, the J end by 6 bases, with 10 bases between. The CDR3 contains 13 residues. Germline V gene sequence: CDR1 MGHRA, CDR2 YSYEKL. CDR3 DNA sequence: TGCGCCAGCAGCCGTCCAGGGTTTCAGCCCCAGCATTTT. This codes for CASSRPGFQPQHF.

About this clone itself: Its ends do not fully match the called genes, so a read error is possible. In DNA form, the CDR3 reads TGTGCTAGCAGCAAGACGGGGACTATCACAGATACGCAGTATTTT. Residues: CASSKTGTITDTQYF. The rearrangement joins TRBV7-7 to TRBJ2-3; 7 nucleotides agree with TRBD2. The CDR3 runs to 15 residues. Germline CDR1 reads SSHAT; CDR2 reads FNYEAQ (reference sequence).

This clone was seen a single time. The chain has TRBV5-1 and TRBJ1-1; possibly TRBD1 for D (6 bases). This CDR3 is built from 16 residues. V shed 4 bases and J shed 2 bases, with 18 bases lying between them. In germline, CDR1 is SGHRS, CDR2 YFSETQ. CDR3 in amino acids: CASSPTGGRLNTEAFF. Written as DNA, the CDR3 is TGCGCCAGCAGCCCGACGGGGGGCAGGTTAAACACTGAAGCTTTCTTT.

This chain joins TRBV7-2 and TRBJ1-5; 7 bases line up with TRBD1. Trimming at V came to 5 bases and at J to 0 bases, leaving 7 bases not matched to a gene. Germline CDR1 reads SGHTA; CDR2 reads FQGNSA. CDR3 length: 16 amino acids. The CDR3 loop reads CASSPRGTVSNQPQHF. The CDR3 DNA follows: TGTGCCAGCAGCCCCCGCGGGACAGTTAGCAATCAGCCCCAGCATTTT.

In this sample, this clone turned up a few times. The V gene is TRBV6-6, the J gene TRBJ1-1, with 10 bases lining up with TRBD1. The V gene's germline CDR1 is MNHNY and CDR2 SVGAGI (reference sequence). This CDR3 spans 14 amino acids. V lost 7 bases and J lost 5; bases outside the gene matches: 7. CDR3 sequence reads: CASIMDRGSTEAFF. The CDR3 region has the DNA TGTGCCAGCATCATGGACAGGGGGAGTACTGAAGCTTTCTTT.

The rearrangement links TRBV6-1 to TRBJ1-6; no reliable D call. V lost 2 bases and J lost 7, with 9 bases in between. CDR1 MNHNS and CDR2 SASEGT come from the germline V gene. This CDR3 region has 14 residues. This CDR3 is CASSEHRVNSPLHF. Here the CDR3 DNA reads TGTGCCAGCAGTGAACACAGAGTCAATTCACCCCTCCACTTT.

This chain uses TRBV6-4 with TRBJ2-2; no firm D call. V dropped 2 bases and J dropped 3 bases, with 4 bases sitting between them. There are 13 residues in the CDR3. CDR1 is MRHNA and CDR2 is SNTAGT in the germline V gene. The CDR3 DNA is TGTGCCAGCAGTGACCTTTACACCGGGGAGCTGTTTTTT. Translated, it gives CASSDLYTGELFF.